The 9 T cell receptor beta chains below were found in one sample sequenced in a study of CD8 T cells in ankylosing spondylitis. MiXCR, run by TCRdb on the 5' RACE reads, gives a single entry per CDR3 protein. The sample includes 300,000 to 400,000 distinct CDR3 sequences, roughly 14% seen only once; the top ten take 0.85% to 1.4%. The sequencing sample was made of blood, either unsorted or a sorted T cell fraction (not recorded which). The origin of the receptors is a male donor with ankylosing spondylitis or in good health (not recorded which).

This clonotype has only a few counts. V and J are TRBV30 and TRBJ2-2; tentative D call: TRBD1 (5 bases). V was shortened by 1 base and J by 7 bases, with 13 bases between the two germline ends. Germline V gives CDR1 GTSNPN, CDR2 SVGIG (reference sequence). This CDR3 comprises 14 residues. CDR3 loop: CAWSEKGLRGELFF. CDR3 sequence (DNA): TGTGCCTGGAGTGAAAAGGGGCTACGCGGGGAGCTGTTTTTT.

The chain combines TRBV20-1 with TRBJ2-1; D is undetermined. The CDR3 contains 16 residues. V lost 5 bases and J 5 bases, leaving 22 bases between the germline ends. Looked up from germline, CDR1 is DFQATT and CDR2 is SNEGSKA (reference sequence). The CDR3 region has the DNA TGCAGTGCTCTACAGCTCACGTTGGAATCCCACAATGAGCAGTTCTTC. Protein product: CSALQLTLESHNEQFF.

The table lists this clonotype with many counts. V is TRBV5-1 and J is TRBJ2-1; D is undetermined. This CDR3 is built from 13 residues. V lost 0 bases and J lost 5, with 6 bases in between. CDR1 SGHRS and CDR2 YFSETQ come from the germline V gene. Here the CDR3 reads CASSLAGNNEQFF. The CDR3 coding sequence is TGCGCCAGCAGCTTGGCCGGAAACAATGAGCAGTTCTTC.

This clonotype showed up just a few times. The rearrangement links TRBV6-1 to TRBJ2-7, with 12 bases aligning to TRBD1. The CDR3 loop spans 15 amino acids. The ends lost 8 bases at V and 4 bases at J; junction bases unmatched: 9. Germline values: CDR1 MNHNS, CDR2 SASEGT. DNA for the CDR3: TGTGCCAGCGGACCCCGGGACAGGGGGCTATACGAGCAGTACTTC. Its protein product is CASGPRDRGLYEQYF.

This clonotype was counted between two and nine times. The chain combines TRBV9 with TRBJ2-3, with D perhaps matching TRBD2 (5 bases). Germline V gene data show CDR1 as SGDLS and CDR2 as YYNGEE. V lost 3 bases to trimming and J lost 6 bases, with 11 bases between them. The CDR3 totals 13 residues. The CDR3 nucleotides read TGTGCCAGCAGCGGCGGTCCGGGGGATACGCAGTATTTT. This codes for CASSGGPGDTQYF.

The rearrangement uses TRBV12-3 or TRBV12-4 and TRBJ2-4; D ambiguous. CDR3 size: 15 residues. With 4 bases removed from V and 4 bases from J, the gap between germline ends came to 14 bases. The CDR3 protein is CASSSREGGKNIQYF. DNA for the CDR3: TGTGCCAGCAGTTCCCGAGAAGGTGGTAAAAACATTCAGTACTTC.

V gene TRBV2 combines with J gene TRBJ1-5; perhaps TRBD1 as D (5 bases). Germline V gives CDR1 SNHLY, CDR2 FYNNEI. The CDR3 is made up of 12 amino acids. Trimming cost V 1 base and J 9 bases, with 7 bases left between them. In DNA, the CDR3 is TGTGCCAGCAGTGAAGGGGGGAGGCCCCAGCATTTT. Its protein product is CASSEGGRPQHF. Drawing the rest from reference TRBV2 and TRBJ1-5, the complete variable domain is EPEVTQTPSHQVTQMGQEVILRCVPISNHLYFYWYRQILGQKVEFLVSFYNNEISEKSEIFDDQFSVERPDGSNFTLKIRSTKLEDSAMYFCASSEGGRPQHFGDGTRLSIL.

This clonotype was found a few times. The genes are TRBV12-3 or TRBV12-4 and TRBJ1-2; tentatively, D is TRBD1 (6 bases). This CDR3 contains 14 residues. V was clipped by 7 bases and J by 0 bases, with 12 bases between them. DNA of the CDR3: TGTGCCAGCACGCGGGGGGCTTCTAACTATGGCTACACCTTC. Translating it yields CASTRGASNYGYTF.

The V and J genes are TRBV30 and TRBJ2-7, with D possibly matching TRBD1 (5 bases). The V end lost 0 bases, the J end lost 1 base, and 7 bases lay between the germline ends. Germline V gene data show CDR1 as GTSNPN and CDR2 as SVGIG (reference sequence). This CDR3 is 13 amino acids long. Here the CDR3 reads CAWSVRTSYEQYF. The CDR3 DNA reads TGTGCCTGGAGTGTCAGGACATCCTACGAGCAGTACTTC.